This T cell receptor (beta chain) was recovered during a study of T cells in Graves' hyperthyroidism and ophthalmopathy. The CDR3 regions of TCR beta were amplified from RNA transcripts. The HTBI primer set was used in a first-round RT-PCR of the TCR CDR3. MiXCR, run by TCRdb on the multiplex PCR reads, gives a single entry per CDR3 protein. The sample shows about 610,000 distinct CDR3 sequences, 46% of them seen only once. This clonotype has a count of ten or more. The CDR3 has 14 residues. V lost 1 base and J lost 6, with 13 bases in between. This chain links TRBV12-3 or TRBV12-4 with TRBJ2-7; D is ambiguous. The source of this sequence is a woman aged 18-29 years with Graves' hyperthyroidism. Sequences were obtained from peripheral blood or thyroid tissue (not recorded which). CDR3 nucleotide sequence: TGTGCCAGCAGTTTAGGCCCCGGGTCGAGCGAGCAGTACTTC. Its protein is CASSLGPGSSEQYF.